These 25 T cell receptor beta chains originate from one sample sequenced in a study of tumor-infiltrating lymphocytes in localized non-small cell lung cancer. Sequencing used immunoSEQ multiplex PCR; TCRdb keeps in-frame clones, though not all of them. Among some 9,500 clones listed, under 85% were seen once. The sample was lung tumor tissue. The receptors here all came from a human donor with non-small cell lung cancer.

The gene calls are TRBV6-1 and TRBJ1-6; 8 nucleotides align to TRBD1. Per germline, CDR1 MNHNS and CDR2 SASEGT. The CDR3 is 14 amino acids. The V segment lost 4 bases and the J segment 10 bases; nucleotides outside the gene matches: 6. The CDR3 reads CASSAGTGLSPLHF. The CDR3 DNA follows: TGTGCCAGCAGTGCCGGGACAGGCCTGTCACCCCTCCACTTT.

Of note for this clone: Its ends do not fully match the called genes, so a read error is possible. This specimen includes other DNA sequences encoding the same CDR3. The chain employs TRBV6-5 and TRBJ2-7, with 9 bases matching TRBD1. This CDR3 has 15 residues. Germline V gene sequence: CDR1 MNHEY, CDR2 SVGAGI. The CDR3 sequence: CASTGSGTGFHEQYF. Here the CDR3 DNA reads TGTGCTAGCACCGGCTCCGGGACAGGGTTCCACGAGCAGTACTTC.

This chain joins TRBV5-6 and TRBJ2-1, with 8 nucleotides matching TRBD1. The V segment lost 3 bases and the J segment 6 bases; nucleotides outside the gene matches: 5. Per germline, CDR1 SGHDT and CDR2 YYEEEE. This CDR3 has 14 residues. CDR3 region: CASSSPGGTNEQFF. CDR3 nucleotide sequence: TGTGCCAGCAGCTCTCCAGGGGGCACCAATGAGCAGTTCTTC.

V and J are TRBV11-2 and TRBJ2-5, with TRBD1 matching over 9 bases. V shed 6 bases, J shed 5 bases, and the junction held 7 bases outside the gene matches. The CDR3 totals 14 residues. CDR1 SGHAT and CDR2 FQNNGV come from the germline V gene. As DNA, the CDR3 is TGTGCCAGCAGTCAACAGGGGGCGCGGGAGACCCAGTACTTC. It translates to CASSQQGARETQYF.

The rearrangement links TRBV6-6 to TRBJ1-1, with D possibly matching TRBD1 (5 bases). Per germline, CDR1 MNHNY and CDR2 SVGAGI (reference sequence). The CDR3 has 13 amino acids. The V end lost 6 bases, the J end lost 2 bases, and 10 bases lay between the germline ends. CDR3 bases: TGTGCCAGCAGGGGGGACGGTAACACTGAAGCTTTCTTT. Protein sequence: CASRGDGNTEAFF.

This clone showed up just a few times. V is TRBV6-1 and J is TRBJ2-2; D assignment may be TRBD1 or TRBD2 (6 bases each). Germline V gene sequence: CDR1 MNHNS, CDR2 SASEGT. The CDR3 is 14 amino acids. Trimming took off 2 bases at V and 5 bases at J, with 9 bases between the two ends. The chain's CDR3 is CASSEQGRTGELFF. The CDR3 DNA follows: TGTGCCAGCAGTGAACAGGGGAGGACCGGGGAGCTGTTTTTT.

By its share, this clone is medium-sized. V usage is TRBV12-5 and J usage is TRBJ1-1; D is possibly TRBD1 (5 bases). The CDR3 spans 13 residues. The V gene's germline CDR1 is LGHNT and CDR2 FRNRAP. Between the trimmed V and J ends, which lost 2 bases and 5 bases, there was a span of 9 bases. The CDR3 nucleotides read TGTGCTAGTGGTTTGATGGGGGGGACTGAAGCTTTCTTT. Amino acid sequence: CASGLMGGTEAFF.

The V call is TRBV5-1, the J call TRBJ1-5; D is perhaps TRBD1 (5 bases). The CDR3 length is 15 residues. Trimming left V 4 bases short and J 6 bases short, with 17 bases between. Germline lookup yields CDR1 SGHRS and CDR2 YFSETQ. The chain's CDR3 is CASSASGAVSQPQHF. CDR3 DNA sequence: TGCGCCAGCAGCGCAAGCGGGGCCGTTAGTCAGCCCCAGCATTTT. Looking up the rest from reference TRBV5-1 and TRBJ1-5 gives the full variable domain: KAGVTQTPRYLIKTRGQQVTLSCSPISGHRSVSWYQQTPGQGLQFLFEYFSETQRNKGNFPGRFSGRQFSNSRSEMNVSTLELGDSALYLCASSASGAVSQPQHFGDGTRLSIL.

V and J are TRBV5-1 and TRBJ2-3; 8 bases are a match to TRBD1. V lost 4 bases, J lost 2 bases, and 9 bases stayed unmatched. This CDR3 comprises 16 residues. Germline assignment: CDR1 SGHRS and CDR2 YFSETQ. The DNA of the CDR3 is TGCGCCAGCAGCCCGGACAGGGCAAGGGTCACAGATACGCAGTATTTT. As protein: CASSPDRARVTDTQYF.

The chain links TRBV6-6 to TRBJ2-1, with 11 bases aligning to TRBD2. The CDR3 is 15 amino acids. Unmatched junction bases numbered 5, after V lost 5 bases and J lost 5 bases. Looked up from germline, CDR1 is MNHNY and CDR2 is SVGAGI (reference sequence). The chain's CDR3 is CASSKGTSGNNEQFF. CDR3 sequence (DNA): TGTGCCAGCAGTAAAGGGACTAGCGGAAACAATGAGCAGTTCTTC.

This clone is medium-sized. The rearrangement links TRBV27 to TRBJ1-1, with D maybe TRBD1 (5 bases). V lost 0 bases to trimming and J lost 7 bases, with 9 bases between them. The CDR3 sequence is 13 residues long. Germline CDR1 MNHEY, CDR2 SMNVEV (reference sequence). CDR3 DNA sequence: TGTGCCAGCAGTTTATCGCGGACATATGAAGCTTTCTTT. This gives the protein CASSLSRTYEAFF.

V and J are TRBV5-6 and TRBJ1-5; a weak D match, TRBD1 (6 bases). Germline loops: CDR1 SGHDT, CDR2 YYEEEE. The CDR3 covers 13 residues. Trimming took off 2 bases at V and 6 bases at J, with 9 bases between the two ends. CDR3 nucleotides: TGTGCCAGCAGCTTTTGGGGGGCTCAGCCCCAGCATTTT. It translates to CASSFWGAQPQHF.

By frequency in the sample, this clone is medium-sized. The J gene is TRBJ1-2, the V gene TRBV2; D may be TRBD1 (5 bases). V lost 1 base and J 7 bases, leaving 7 bases between the germline ends. CDR1 SNHLY and CDR2 FYNNEI come from the germline V gene. This CDR3 is built from 12 residues. As DNA, the CDR3 is TGTGCCAGCAGTGAAGTGGGGGGTGGCTACACCTTC. This encodes CASSEVGGGYTF.

This rearrangement joins TRBV5-1 to TRBJ1-2; TRBD1 matches at 9 bases. CDR1 and CDR2 (germline): SGHRS, YFSETQ. The CDR3 has 13 amino acids. V trimming: 2 bases; J trimming: 8 bases; junction bases outside the gene matches: 4. The CDR3 DNA reads as TGCGCCAGCAGCTTCCGGGACAGGGAAGGCTACACCTTC. This translates into CASSFRDREGYTF.

This clone appeared a few times. V is TRBV5-1 and J is TRBJ2-7; TRBD1 matches 8 bases. In germline, CDR1 is SGHRS, CDR2 YFSETQ. Losses at the gene ends were 4 bases for V and 0 bases for J; bases not matched to a gene: 0. There are 13 residues in the CDR3. Written as DNA, the CDR3 is TGCGCCAGCAGCACAGGGGGCTCCTACGAGCAGTACTTC. This gives the protein CASSTGGSYEQYF. Full variable domain (remainder filled in from reference TRBV5-1 and TRBJ2-7): KAGVTQTPRYLIKTRGQQVTLSCSPISGHRSVSWYQQTPGQGLQFLFEYFSETQRNKGNFPGRFSGRQFSNSRSEMNVSTLELGDSALYLCASSTGGSYEQYFGPGTRLTVT.

This chain links TRBV7-9 with TRBJ2-3, with D maybe TRBD2 (6 bases). CDR1 SEHNR and CDR2 FQNEAQ come from the germline V gene (reference sequence). V lost 1 base to trimming and J lost 0 bases, with 11 bases between them. The CDR3 loop spans 16 amino acids. The CDR3 DNA sequence: TGTGCCAGCAGCTTAGGCGGGGCAACTAGCACAGATACGCAGTATTTT. This translates into CASSLGGATSTDTQYF.

The chain links TRBV29-1 to TRBJ2-5; TRBD1 agrees at 8 bases. Germline lookup yields CDR1 SQVTM and CDR2 ANQGSEA. This CDR3 is 13 amino acids long. V shed 6 bases and J 6 bases; nucleotides not matched to a gene: 9. The CDR3 coding sequence is TGCAGCGTCCACACGACAGGGGCCCAGACCCAGTACTTC. This encodes CSVHTTGAQTQYF.

This rearrangement joins TRBV7-2 to TRBJ1-1; a weak D match, TRBD1 (6 bases). Germline V gene data show CDR1 as SGHTA and CDR2 as FQGNSA. Trimming removed 3 bases from V and 1 base from J, with 9 bases in between. This CDR3 has 14 amino acids. CDR3 region: CASSLGQANTEAFF. The CDR3 DNA follows: TGTGCCAGCAGCTTGGGACAAGCGAACACTGAAGCTTTCTTT.

This clone showed up just a few times. The chain recombines TRBV7-2 with TRBJ1-1, with D perhaps TRBD1 (5 bases). Trimming stripped 10 bases from V and 5 bases from J, with 20 bases between. Germline V CDR1 and CDR2: SGHTA, FQGNSA. The CDR3 covers 14 residues. The CDR3 spells CANTLGGAGTEAFF. Written as DNA, the CDR3 is TGTGCCAACACTTTGGGTGGGGCGGGAACTGAAGCTTTCTTT. The full variable domain, in which reference TRBV7-2 and TRBJ1-1 provide the parts outside the CDR3, is GAGVSQSPSNKVTEKGKDVELRCDPISGHTALYWYRQSLGQGLEFLIYFQGNSAPDKSGLPSDRFSAERTGGSVSTLTIQRTQQEDSAVYLCANTLGGAGTEAFFGQGTRLTVV.

This CDR3 is CAWSDRGPDGYTF. DNA of the CDR3: TGTGCCTGGAGTGACAGGGGGCCCGATGGCTACACCTTC. The chain employs TRBV30 and TRBJ1-2; 9 positions agree with TRBD1. Trimming took 1 base from V and 6 from J; bases not matched to a gene: 3. The CDR3 is 13 residues long. Per germline, CDR1 GTSNPN and CDR2 SVGIG (reference sequence).

The chain carries TRBV18 and TRBJ1-3, with D possibly TRBD1 on 5 matching bases. The germline V gene has CDR1 KGHSH and CDR2 LQKENI. The CDR3 is 13 residues long. V was trimmed by 3 bases and J by 4 bases, leaving 7 bases between them. The CDR3: CASSPRDGNTIYF. CDR3 DNA sequence: TGTGCCAGCTCACCGAGGGACGGAAACACCATATATTTT.

The chain uses TRBV7-9 and TRBJ1-4; 9 bases match TRBD1. The CDR3 has 13 residues. V dropped 6 bases and J dropped 8; count of bases not matched to a gene: 4. The germline gives CDR1 SEHNR, CDR2 FQNEAQ (reference sequence). The CDR3 region has the DNA TGTGCCAGCAGAAAAGGACAGGGGGAAAAACTGTTTTTT. This translates into CASRKGQGEKLFF.

This clone has only a few counts. V gene TRBV5-6 combines with J gene TRBJ1-2, with 9 bases aligning to TRBD1. Germline assignment: CDR1 SGHDT and CDR2 YYEEEE. This CDR3 comprises 15 residues. The V and J ends lost 4 bases and 4 bases, in that order; junction bases with no gene match: 8. The CDR3 DNA reads as TGTGCCAGCAGCACCGGGACAGGGAGAGTCTATGGCTACACCTTC. The encoded protein is CASSTGTGRVYGYTF.

This clone has a handful of counts. The J gene is TRBJ2-2, the V gene TRBV7-2; TRBD1 or TRBD2 may be the D gene (6 bases each). Germline V gene sequence: CDR1 SGHTA, CDR2 FQGNSA. The CDR3 covers 15 residues. Trimming cost V 1 base and J 4 bases, with 10 bases left between them. CDR3 amino acids: CASSLGGGTTGELFF. The CDR3 DNA reads as TGTGCCAGCAGCTTAGGAGGGGGGACCACCGGGGAGCTGTTTTTT.

CDR3: CSVNNRGAYGYTF. DNA for the CDR3: TGCAGCGTTAACAACAGGGGGGCCTATGGCTACACCTTC. J is TRBJ1-2 and V is TRBV29-1, with 8 nucleotides matching TRBD1. The trim removed 5 bases at V and 4 bases at J, leaving 6 bases unmatched. This CDR3 has 13 amino acids. Germline V gives CDR1 SQVTM, CDR2 ANQGSEA.